Listed below are T cell receptor beta chains from one sample, sequenced in a study of T cells in tuberculosis. Profiled with immunoSEQ multiplex PCR; TCRdb holds only in-frame clones, not every one. The sample has over 30,000 clones, nearly 90% seen once. The sample here was PBMCs, taken at tuberculosis diagnosis. The receptors shown here come from an adult with tuberculosis. Both conserved end residues are part of each CDR3. D genes are given only for firm matches. Not all rows give a size; the values are once, few, many and, for expanded clones, a class.

>TRBV27|TRBJ2-5|17|-|-
TGTGCCAGCAGACCTAGTCAGACAGGACGTAGCGGGGAGACCCAGTACTTC
CASRPSQTGRSGETQYF
>TRBV6-1|TRBJ1-5|14|-|-
TGTGCCAGCAGTATAACAGGGATGGATCAGCCCCAGCATTTT
CASSITGMDQPQHF
>TRBV30|TRBJ1-6|14|TRBD1|few
TGTGCCTGGAGTATGGGGACAGTTAATTCACCCCTCCACTTT
CAWSMGTVNSPLHF
>TRBV5-6|TRBJ2-7|17|TRBD2|-
TGTGCCAGCAGCTTGGAATCTTTAGCGGGAGGGGAATTTGTGCAGTACTTC
CASSLESLAGGEFVQYF
>TRBV18|TRBJ1-4|14|-|-
TGTGCCAGCTCACCACCCCCGGGAGGTGAAAAACTGTTTTTT
CASSPPPGGEKLFF
>TRBV6-7|TRBJ1-2|16|-|-
TGTGCCAGCAGTTACCCGAGGTCTAGGAGTAACTATGGCTACACCTTC
CASSYPRSRSNYGYTF
>TRBV29-1|TRBJ2-3|16|-|-
TGCAGCGTTGAAGTTTCAGATAGGGGCCGACCAGATACGCAGTATTTT
CSVEVSDRGRPDTQYF
>TRBV5-1|TRBJ2-1|15|TRBD2|-
TGCGCCAGCAGCCCACTAGCGCCCTCCTACAATGAGCAGTTCTTC
CASSPLAPSYNEQFF
>TRBV6-5|TRBJ2-2|14|-|-
TGTGCCAGCAGGCAGGGTACGCACACCGGGGAGCTGTTTTTT
CASRQGTHTGELFF
>TRBV13|TRBJ2-7|14|TRBD1|-
TGTGCCAGCAGTCCCAACAGGGGGCTGAACGAGCAGTACTTC
CASSPNRGLNEQYF
>TRBV4-2|TRBJ2-7|18|TRBD1|-
TGTGCCAGCAGCCATGCTGGGACAGGGGGCTCCCCCTCCTACGAGCAGTACTTC
CASSHAGTGGSPSYEQYF
>TRBV4-3|TRBJ2-7|15|TRBD2|-
TGCGCCAGCAGCCAAGACCCAGCGGGATCCTACGAGCAGTACTTC
CASSQDPAGSYEQYF
>TRBV10-2|TRBJ1-2|11|-|-
TGCGCCAGCAGTGAGGAGTATGGCTACACCTTC
CASSEEYGYTF
>TRBV9|TRBJ2-3|16|-|once
TGTGCCAGCAGCGTAGTCGGGGGGCCTAGCACAGATACGCAGTATTTT
CASSVVGGPSTDTQYF
>TRBV18|TRBJ2-1|13|-|-
TGTGCCAGCTCACCGGGACTCCTTGGTGAGCAGTTCTTC
CASSPGLLGEQFF
>TRBV7-2|TRBJ1-5|15|TRBD1|-
TGTGCCAGCAGCTTACAGGGGGTAGGCAATCAGCCCCAGCATTTT
CASSLQGVGNQPQHF
>TRBV4-1|TRBJ2-5|17|TRBD2|-
TGCGCCAGCAGCCAATTGACTAGCGACGCCGGGTGGGAGACCCAGTACTTC
CASSQLTSDAGWETQYF
>TRBV7-2|TRBJ2-1|15|-|-
TGTGCCAGCAGCCCGCACTCCGAGGGAGACTATGAGCAGTTCTTC
CASSPHSEGDYEQFF
>TRBV5-4|TRBJ1-2|17|-|-
TGTGCCAGCAGCTTGGACAGCCTGACTATCCGCGGCTATGGCTACACCTTC
CASSLDSLTIRGYGYTF